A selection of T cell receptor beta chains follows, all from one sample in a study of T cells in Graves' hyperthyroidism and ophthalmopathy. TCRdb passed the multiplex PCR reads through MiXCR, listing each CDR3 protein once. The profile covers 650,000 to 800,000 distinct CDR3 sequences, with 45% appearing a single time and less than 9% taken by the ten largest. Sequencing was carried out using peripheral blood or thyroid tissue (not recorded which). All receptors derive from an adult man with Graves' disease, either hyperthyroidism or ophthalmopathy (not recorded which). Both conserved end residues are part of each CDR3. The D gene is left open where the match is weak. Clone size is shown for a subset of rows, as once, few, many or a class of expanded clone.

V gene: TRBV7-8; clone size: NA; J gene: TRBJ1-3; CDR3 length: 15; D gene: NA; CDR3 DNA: TGTGCCAGCAGCTTAGTCCCAGGGAATGGAAACACCATATATTTT; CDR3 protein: CASSLVPGNGNTIYF
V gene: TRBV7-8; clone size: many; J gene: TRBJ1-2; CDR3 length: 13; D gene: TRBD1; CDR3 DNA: TGTGCCAGCAGGGCACAGGGGGACTATGGCTACACCTTC; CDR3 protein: CASRAQGDYGYTF
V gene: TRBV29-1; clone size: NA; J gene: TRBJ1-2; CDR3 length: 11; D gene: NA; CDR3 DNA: TGCAGAGGGGAGACAGCGGCTGGCTACACCTTC; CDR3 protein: CRGETAAGYTF
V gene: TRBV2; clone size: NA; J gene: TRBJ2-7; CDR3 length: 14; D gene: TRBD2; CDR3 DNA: TGTGCCAGCGTTCAGGAACTAGCGAGCTACGAGCAGTACTTC; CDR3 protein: CASVQELASYEQYF
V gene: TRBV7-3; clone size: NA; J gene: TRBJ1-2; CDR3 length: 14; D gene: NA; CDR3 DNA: TGCGCCAGCAGCCTACCCGTGGGAGGGCCAGGCTACACCTTC; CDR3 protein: CASSLPVGGPGYTF
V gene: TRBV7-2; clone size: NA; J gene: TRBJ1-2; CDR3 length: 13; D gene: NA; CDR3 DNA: TGTGCCAGCAGTTCGGACATTATCTATGGCTACACCTTC; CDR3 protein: CASSSDIIYGYTF
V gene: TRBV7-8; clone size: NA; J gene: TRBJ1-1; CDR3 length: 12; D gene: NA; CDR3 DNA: TGTGCCAGCAGCCAAGTACTGGCCCGAGCTTTCTTT; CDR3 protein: CASSQVLARAFF
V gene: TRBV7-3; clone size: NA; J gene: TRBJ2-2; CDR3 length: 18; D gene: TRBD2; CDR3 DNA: TGTGCCCGCAGCTCCCCGACTAGCGGGAGAGGGAACACCGGGGAGCTGTTTTTT; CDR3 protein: CARSSPTSGRGNTGELFF
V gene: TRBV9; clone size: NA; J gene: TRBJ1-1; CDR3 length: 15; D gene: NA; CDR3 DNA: TGTGCCAGCAGCGTATCCAGCGGGGAGAGAACTGAAGCTTTCTTT; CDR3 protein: CASSVSSGERTEAFF
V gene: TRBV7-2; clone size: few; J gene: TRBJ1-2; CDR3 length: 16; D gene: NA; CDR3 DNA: TGTGCCAGCAGCGCAAACCCCAGGACGGATAACTATGGCTACACCTTC; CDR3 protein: CASSANPRTDNYGYTF
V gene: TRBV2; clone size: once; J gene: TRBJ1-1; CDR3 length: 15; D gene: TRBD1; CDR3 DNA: TGTGCCAGCAGCGGGGACAGGGGTGCGGACACTGAAGCTTTCTTT; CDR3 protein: CASSGDRGADTEAFF
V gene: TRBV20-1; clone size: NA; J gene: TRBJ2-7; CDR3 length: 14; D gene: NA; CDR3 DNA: TGCAGTGCTAGCGCCACCGGGACCTCCTACGAGCAGTACTTC; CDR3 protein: CSASATGTSYEQYF
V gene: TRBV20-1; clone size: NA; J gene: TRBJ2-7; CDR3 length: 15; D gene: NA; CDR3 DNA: TGCAGTGCTAGAGATGGGGCGGGGGCACCCTACGAGCAGTACTTC; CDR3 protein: CSARDGAGAPYEQYF
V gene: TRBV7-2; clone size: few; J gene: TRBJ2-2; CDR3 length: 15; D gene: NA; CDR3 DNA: TGTGCCAGCAGCTTATGGGCTAGGAACACCGGGGAGCTGTTTTTT; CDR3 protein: CASSLWARNTGELFF
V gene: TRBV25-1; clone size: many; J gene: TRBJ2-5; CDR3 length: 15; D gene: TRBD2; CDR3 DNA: TGTGCCAGCAGTGAATCGACTAGCGGACAAGAGACCCAGTACTTC; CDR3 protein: CASSESTSGQETQYF
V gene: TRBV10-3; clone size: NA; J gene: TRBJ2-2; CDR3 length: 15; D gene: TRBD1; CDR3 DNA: TGTGCCATCGGGACAGTTTTCATGAACACCGGGGAGCTGTTTTTT; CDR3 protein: CAIGTVFMNTGELFF
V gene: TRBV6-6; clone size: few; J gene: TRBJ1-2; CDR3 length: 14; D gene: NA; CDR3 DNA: TGTGCCAGCAGTGAATTCGGGGGGCAAAGTGGCTACACCTTC; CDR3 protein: CASSEFGGQSGYTF
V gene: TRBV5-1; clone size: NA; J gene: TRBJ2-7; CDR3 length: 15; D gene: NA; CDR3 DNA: TGCGCCAGCAGCAAGCAGTACCCAGCAGACTACGAGCAGTACTTC; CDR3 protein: CASSKQYPADYEQYF
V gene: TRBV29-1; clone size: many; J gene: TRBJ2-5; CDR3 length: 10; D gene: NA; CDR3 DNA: TGCAGCGTCCTCCCCGAGACCCAGTACTTC; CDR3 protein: CSVLPETQYF
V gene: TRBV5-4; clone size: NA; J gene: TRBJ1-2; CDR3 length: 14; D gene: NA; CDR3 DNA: TGTGCCAGCAGCTTGGTTGGGGGGGACGGTGGCTACACCTTC; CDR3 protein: CASSLVGGDGGYTF